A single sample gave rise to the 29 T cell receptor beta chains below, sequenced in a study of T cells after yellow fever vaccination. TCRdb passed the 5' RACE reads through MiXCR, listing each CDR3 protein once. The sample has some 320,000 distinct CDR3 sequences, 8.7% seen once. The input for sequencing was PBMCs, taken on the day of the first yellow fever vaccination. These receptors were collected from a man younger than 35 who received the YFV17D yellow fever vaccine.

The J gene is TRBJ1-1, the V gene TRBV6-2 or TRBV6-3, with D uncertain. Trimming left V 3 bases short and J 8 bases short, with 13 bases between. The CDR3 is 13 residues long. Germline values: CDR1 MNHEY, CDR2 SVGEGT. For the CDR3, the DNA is TGTGCCAGCAGTTATTCCGATAGGACCGAAGCTTTCTTT. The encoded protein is CASSYSDRTEAFF.

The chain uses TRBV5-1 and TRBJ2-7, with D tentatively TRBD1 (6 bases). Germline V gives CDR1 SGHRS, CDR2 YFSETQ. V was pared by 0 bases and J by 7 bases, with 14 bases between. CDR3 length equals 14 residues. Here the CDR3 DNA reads TGCGCCAGCAGCTTGGGGACAGCCGGCGGGGAGCAGTACTTC. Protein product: CASSLGTAGGEQYF.

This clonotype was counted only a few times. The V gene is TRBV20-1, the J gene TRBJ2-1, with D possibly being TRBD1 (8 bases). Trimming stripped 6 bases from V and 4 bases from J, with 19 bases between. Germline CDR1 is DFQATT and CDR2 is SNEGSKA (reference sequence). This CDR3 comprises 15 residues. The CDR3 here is CSAPDRDYPYNEQFF. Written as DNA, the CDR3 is TGCAGTGCACCGGACAGGGACTATCCTTACAATGAGCAGTTCTTC.

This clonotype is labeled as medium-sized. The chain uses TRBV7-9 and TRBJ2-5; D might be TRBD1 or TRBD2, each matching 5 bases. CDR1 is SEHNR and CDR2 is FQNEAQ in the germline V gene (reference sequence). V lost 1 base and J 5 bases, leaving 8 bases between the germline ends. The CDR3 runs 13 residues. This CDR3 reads CASSLVGTETQYF. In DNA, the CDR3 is TGTGCCAGCAGCTTAGTTGGGACGGAGACCCAGTACTTC.

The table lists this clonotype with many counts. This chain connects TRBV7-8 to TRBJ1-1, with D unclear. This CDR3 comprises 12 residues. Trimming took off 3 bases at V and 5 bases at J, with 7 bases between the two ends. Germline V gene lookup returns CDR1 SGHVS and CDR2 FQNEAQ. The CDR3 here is CASSLRTTEAFF. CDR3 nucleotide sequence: TGTGCCAGCAGCTTGCGGACGACTGAAGCTTTCTTT.

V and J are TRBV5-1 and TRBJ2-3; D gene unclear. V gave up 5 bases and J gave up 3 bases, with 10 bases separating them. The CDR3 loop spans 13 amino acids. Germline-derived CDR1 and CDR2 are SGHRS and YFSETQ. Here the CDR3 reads CASRMEGTDTQYF. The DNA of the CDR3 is TGCGCCAGCAGGATGGAAGGAACAGATACGCAGTATTTT.

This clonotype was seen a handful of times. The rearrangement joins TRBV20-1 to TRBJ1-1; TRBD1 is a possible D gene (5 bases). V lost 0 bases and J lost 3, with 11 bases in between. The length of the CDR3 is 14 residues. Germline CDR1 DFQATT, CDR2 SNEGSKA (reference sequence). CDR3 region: CSARDPTDYTEAFF. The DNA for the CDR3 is TGCAGTGCTAGAGATCCGACAGATTACACTGAAGCTTTCTTT.

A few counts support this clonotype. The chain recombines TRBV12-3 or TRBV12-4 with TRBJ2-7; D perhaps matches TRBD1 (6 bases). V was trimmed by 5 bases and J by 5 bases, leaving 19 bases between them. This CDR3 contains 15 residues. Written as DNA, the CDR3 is TGTGCCAGCAGTCCCCCGAGGGGGAGAGGCGACGAGCAGTACTTC. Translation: CASSPPRGRGDEQYF.

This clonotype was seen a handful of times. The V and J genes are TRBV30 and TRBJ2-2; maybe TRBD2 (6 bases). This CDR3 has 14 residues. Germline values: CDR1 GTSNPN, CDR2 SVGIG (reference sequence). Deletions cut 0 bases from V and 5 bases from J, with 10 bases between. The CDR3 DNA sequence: TGTGCCTGGAGTGTCGGGGGTGAGACCGGGGAGCTGTTTTTT. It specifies CAWSVGGETGELFF.

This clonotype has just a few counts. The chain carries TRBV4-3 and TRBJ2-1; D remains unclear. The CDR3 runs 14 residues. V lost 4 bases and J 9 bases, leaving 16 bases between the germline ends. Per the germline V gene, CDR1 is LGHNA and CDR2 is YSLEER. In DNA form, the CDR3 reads TGCGCCAGCAGCCCACACTTGGACCCACGTGAGCAGTTCTTC. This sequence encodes CASSPHLDPREQFF.

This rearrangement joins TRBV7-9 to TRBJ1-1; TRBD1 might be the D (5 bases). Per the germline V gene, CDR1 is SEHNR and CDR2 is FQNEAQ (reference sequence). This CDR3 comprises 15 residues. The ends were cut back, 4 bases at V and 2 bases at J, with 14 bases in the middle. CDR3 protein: CASSYSGTDNTEAFF. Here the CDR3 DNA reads TGTGCCAGCAGCTACTCCGGGACGGATAACACTGAAGCTTTCTTT.

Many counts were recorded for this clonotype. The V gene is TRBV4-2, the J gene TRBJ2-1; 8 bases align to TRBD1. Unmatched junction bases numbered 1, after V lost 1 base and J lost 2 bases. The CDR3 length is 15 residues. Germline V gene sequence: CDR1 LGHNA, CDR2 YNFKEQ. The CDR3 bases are TGTGCCAGCAGCCAAGGACAGGGGACCTACAATGAGCAGTTCTTC. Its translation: CASSQGQGTYNEQFF.

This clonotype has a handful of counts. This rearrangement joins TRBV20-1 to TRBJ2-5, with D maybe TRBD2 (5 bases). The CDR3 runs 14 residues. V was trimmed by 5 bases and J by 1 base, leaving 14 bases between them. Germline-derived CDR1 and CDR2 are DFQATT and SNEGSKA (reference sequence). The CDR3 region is CSAGCPGSQETQYF. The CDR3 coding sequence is TGCAGTGCTGGGTGTCCGGGGAGCCAAGAGACCCAGTACTTC.

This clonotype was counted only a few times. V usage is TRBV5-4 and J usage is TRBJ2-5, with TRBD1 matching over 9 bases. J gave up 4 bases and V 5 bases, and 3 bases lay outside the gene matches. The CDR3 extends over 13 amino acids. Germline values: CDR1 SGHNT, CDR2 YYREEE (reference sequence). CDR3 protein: CASRTTGGETQYF. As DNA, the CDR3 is TGTGCCAGCAGAACGACAGGGGGAGAGACCCAGTACTTC.

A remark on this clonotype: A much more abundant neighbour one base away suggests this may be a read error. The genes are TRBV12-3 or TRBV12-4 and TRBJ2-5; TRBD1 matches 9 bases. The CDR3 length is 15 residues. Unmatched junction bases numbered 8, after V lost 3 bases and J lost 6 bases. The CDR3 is CASSFPNRGQKTQYF. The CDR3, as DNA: TGTGCCAGCAGTTTCCCTAACAGGGGGCAGAAGACCCAGTACTTC.

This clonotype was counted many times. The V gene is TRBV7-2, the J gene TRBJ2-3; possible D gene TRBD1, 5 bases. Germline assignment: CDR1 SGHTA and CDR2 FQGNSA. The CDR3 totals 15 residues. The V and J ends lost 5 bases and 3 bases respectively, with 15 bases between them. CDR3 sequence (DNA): TGTGCCAGCAGCCCAGGGTACCTGGGGACAGATACGCAGTATTTT. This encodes CASSPGYLGTDTQYF.

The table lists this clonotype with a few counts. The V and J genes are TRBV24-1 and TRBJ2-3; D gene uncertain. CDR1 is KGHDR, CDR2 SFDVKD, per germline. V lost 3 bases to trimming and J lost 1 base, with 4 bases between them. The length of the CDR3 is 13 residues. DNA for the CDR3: TGTGCCACCAGTGATCTGGGCACAGATACGCAGTATTTT. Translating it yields CATSDLGTDTQYF.

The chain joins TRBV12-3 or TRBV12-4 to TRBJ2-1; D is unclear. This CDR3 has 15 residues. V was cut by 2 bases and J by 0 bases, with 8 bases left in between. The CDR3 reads CASSLFDPSYNEQFF. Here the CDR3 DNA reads TGTGCCAGCAGTTTATTCGACCCCTCCTACAATGAGCAGTTCTTC.

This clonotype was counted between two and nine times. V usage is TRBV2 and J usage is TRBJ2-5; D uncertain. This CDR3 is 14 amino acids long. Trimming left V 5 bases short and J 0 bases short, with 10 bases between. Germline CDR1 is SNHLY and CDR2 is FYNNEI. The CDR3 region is CASSSQPYQETQYF. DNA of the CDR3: TGTGCCAGCAGTTCTCAACCGTACCAAGAGACCCAGTACTTC.

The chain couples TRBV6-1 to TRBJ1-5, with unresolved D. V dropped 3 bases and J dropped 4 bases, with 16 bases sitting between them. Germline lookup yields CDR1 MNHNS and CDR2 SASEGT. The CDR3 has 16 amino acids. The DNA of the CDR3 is TGTGCCAGCAGTGACCCCTTTGAGGGTTGGAATCAGCCCCAGCATTTT. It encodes CASSDPFEGWNQPQHF.

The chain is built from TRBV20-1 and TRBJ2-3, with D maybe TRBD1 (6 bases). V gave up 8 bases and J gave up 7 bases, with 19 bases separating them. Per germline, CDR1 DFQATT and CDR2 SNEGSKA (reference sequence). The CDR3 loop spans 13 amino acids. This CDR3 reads CSYRDKTDYTQYF. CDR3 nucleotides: TGCAGTTACCGGGACAAAACTGACTATACGCAGTATTTT.

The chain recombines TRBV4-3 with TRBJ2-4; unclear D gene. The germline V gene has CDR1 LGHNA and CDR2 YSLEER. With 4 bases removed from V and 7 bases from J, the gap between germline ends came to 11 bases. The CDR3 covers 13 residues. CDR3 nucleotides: TGCGCCAGCAGCCCGAATCATGGGAACATTCAGTACTTC. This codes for CASSPNHGNIQYF.

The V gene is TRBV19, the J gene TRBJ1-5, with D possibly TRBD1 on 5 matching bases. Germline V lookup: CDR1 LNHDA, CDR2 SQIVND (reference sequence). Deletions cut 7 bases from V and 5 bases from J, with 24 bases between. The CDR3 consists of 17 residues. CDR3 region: CASKGSLLRGGYQPQHF. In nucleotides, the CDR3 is TGTGCCAGTAAGGGATCTCTGCTGAGGGGCGGTTATCAGCCCCAGCATTTT.

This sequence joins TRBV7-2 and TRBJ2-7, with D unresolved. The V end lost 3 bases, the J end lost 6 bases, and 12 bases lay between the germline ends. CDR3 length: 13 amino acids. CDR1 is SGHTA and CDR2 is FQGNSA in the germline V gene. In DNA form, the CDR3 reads TGTGCCAGCAGCTTCCTTTTCGGTAGCGAGCAGTACTTC. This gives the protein CASSFLFGSEQYF.

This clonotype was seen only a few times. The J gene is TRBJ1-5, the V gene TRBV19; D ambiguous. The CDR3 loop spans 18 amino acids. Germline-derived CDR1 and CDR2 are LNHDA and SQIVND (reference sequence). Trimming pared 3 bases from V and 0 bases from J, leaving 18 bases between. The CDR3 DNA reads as TGTGCCAGTAGTATTATAAGAGGCAGCACGTATAGCAATCAGCCCCAGCATTTT. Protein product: CASSIIRGSTYSNQPQHF.

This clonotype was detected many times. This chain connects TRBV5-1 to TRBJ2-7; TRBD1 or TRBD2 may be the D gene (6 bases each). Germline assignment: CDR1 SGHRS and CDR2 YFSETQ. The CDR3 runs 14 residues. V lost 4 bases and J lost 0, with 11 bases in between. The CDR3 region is CASSPEGGSYEQYV. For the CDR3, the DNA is TGCGCCAGCAGCCCCGAGGGGGGCTCCTACGAGCAGTACGTC.

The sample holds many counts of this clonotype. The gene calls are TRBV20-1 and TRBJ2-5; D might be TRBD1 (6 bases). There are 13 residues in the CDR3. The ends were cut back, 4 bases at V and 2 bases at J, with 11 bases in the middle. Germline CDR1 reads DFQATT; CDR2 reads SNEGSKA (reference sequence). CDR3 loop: CSATTGVQETQYF. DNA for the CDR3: TGCAGTGCTACGACAGGAGTACAAGAGACCCAGTACTTC.

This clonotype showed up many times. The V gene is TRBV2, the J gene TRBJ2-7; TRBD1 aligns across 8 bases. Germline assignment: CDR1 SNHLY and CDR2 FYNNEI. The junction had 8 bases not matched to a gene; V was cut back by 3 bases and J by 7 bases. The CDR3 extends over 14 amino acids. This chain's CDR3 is CASSDWGQEGEQYV. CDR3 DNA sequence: TGTGCCAGCAGTGATTGGGGACAGGAAGGGGAGCAGTACGTC.

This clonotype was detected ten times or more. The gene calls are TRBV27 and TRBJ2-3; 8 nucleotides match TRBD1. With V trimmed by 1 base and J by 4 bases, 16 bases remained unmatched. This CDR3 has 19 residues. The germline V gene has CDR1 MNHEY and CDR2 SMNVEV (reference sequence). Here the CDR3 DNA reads TGTGCCAGCAGTTTATGGTCGGCTCGGGGACAGGTTATTTCAGATACGCAGTATTTT. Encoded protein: CASSLWSARGQVISDTQYF.